These 27 T cell receptor beta chains were sequenced from one sample in a study of CD8 T cells in Susac syndrome. With random hexamers, reverse transcription was performed on about 0.5 to 1 ug of RNA. TCRdb re-called the immunoSEQ multiplex PCR reads through MiXCR, storing one row per CDR3 protein. The top ten hold roughly 0.21% of the sample, which has 150,000 to 180,000 distinct CDR3 sequences, approximately 94% seen once. The source material was CD8+ T cells from PBMCs. The origin of the receptors is a human donor with multiple sclerosis.

This sequence joins TRBV29-1 and TRBJ2-3, with TRBD1 matching 10 bases. The ends lost 4 bases at V and 3 bases at J; junction bases unmatched: 4. The CDR3 contains 14 residues. Germline V gene sequence: CDR1 SQVTM, CDR2 ANQGSEA. The CDR3 is CSVGDRGSTDTQYF. CDR3 DNA sequence: TGCAGCGTTGGGGACAGGGGTTCAACAGATACGCAGTATTTT.

The chain employs TRBV20-1 and TRBJ1-1, with D hard to call. Germline V gene lookup returns CDR1 DFQATT and CDR2 SNEGSKA (reference sequence). The length of the CDR3 is 16 residues. The V end was cut by 2 bases, the J end by 0 bases, with 16 bases between. The CDR3, as DNA: TGCAGTGCTAGATCGGTGGGGAAGGGTGTGAACACTGAAGCTTTCTTT. Protein sequence: CSARSVGKGVNTEAFF.

The chain carries TRBV12-5 and TRBJ1-2; no clear D. This CDR3 is 13 amino acids long. The germline V gene has CDR1 LGHNT and CDR2 FRNRAP. Trimming pared 6 bases from V and 2 bases from J, leaving 10 bases between. CDR3 coding DNA: TGTGCTAGTGGCCCGCTGGGAAACTATGGCTACACCTTC. It translates to CASGPLGNYGYTF.

This rearrangement joins TRBV6-2 or TRBV6-3 to TRBJ1-5; D call uncertain. V gave up 10 bases and J gave up 5 bases, with 15 bases separating them. This CDR3 is built from 13 residues. Germline assignment: CDR1 MNHEY and CDR2 SVGEGT. The chain's CDR3 is CATGAEVDQPQHF. The CDR3 DNA sequence: TGTGCCACCGGCGCCGAAGTCGATCAGCCCCAGCATTTT.

In DNA form, the CDR3 reads TGTGCCAGCAGCTTACGGCGGGCGGGGGGCAATCAGCCCCAGCATTTT. This codes for CASSLRRAGGNQPQHF. The chain couples TRBV7-2 to TRBJ1-5; D perhaps matches TRBD1 (5 bases). V was clipped by 2 bases and J by 2 bases, with 13 bases between them. Germline values: CDR1 SGHTA, CDR2 FQGNSA. There are 16 residues in the CDR3. Drawing the rest from reference TRBV7-2 and TRBJ1-5, the complete variable domain is GAGVSQSPSNKVTEKGKDVELRCDPISGHTALYWYRQSLGQGLEFLIYFQGNSAPDKSGLPSDRFSAERTGGSVSTLTIQRTQQEDSAVYLCASSLRRAGGNQPQHFGDGTRLSIL.

This clonotype was observed a single time. The chain has TRBV30 and TRBJ1-1; D gene uncertain. Germline V gene data show CDR1 as GTSNPN and CDR2 as SVGIG (reference sequence). The ends were cut back, 1 base at V and 1 base at J, with 10 bases in the middle. CDR3 length equals 14 residues. Written as DNA, the CDR3 is TGTGCCTGGAGTGATCGGGCGAGGAACACTGAAGCTTTCTTT. Protein product: CAWSDRARNTEAFF.

This chain connects TRBV18 to TRBJ2-7; 7 nucleotides line up with TRBD1. CDR3 length: 13 residues. Trimming removed 2 bases from V and 3 bases from J; junction bases left unmatched: 1. Germline V gives CDR1 KGHSH, CDR2 LQKENI. The CDR3 DNA sequence: TGTGCCAGCTCACCAGGGGACAGCTACGAGCAGTACTTC. Translation: CASSPGDSYEQYF.

V is TRBV9 and J is TRBJ2-7; D may be TRBD1 or TRBD2 (5 bases each). The germline V and J ends were trimmed by 0 bases and 4 bases, with 8 bases remaining between them. The CDR3 runs 13 residues. CDR1 is SGDLS and CDR2 is YYNGEE in the germline V gene. The CDR3 spells CASSVGGWYEQYF. The CDR3 DNA sequence: TGTGCCAGCAGCGTAGGGGGGTGGTACGAGCAGTACTTC.

This clonotype occurred once. The CDR3 DNA is TGCAGCGCCCGGATCGCGTCCGGAGAGCAGTTCTTC. Its translation is CSARIASGEQFF. V gene TRBV29-1 combines with J gene TRBJ2-1, with D unresolved. Looked up from germline, CDR1 is SQVTM and CDR2 is ANQGSEA. The CDR3 has 12 residues. The V gene lost 7 bases and the J gene lost 10 bases, with 17 bases spanning the gap.

Only one count was recorded for this clonotype. V and J are TRBV15 and TRBJ1-2; TRBD1 agrees at 9 bases. CDR1 and CDR2 (germline): LNHNV, YYDKDF (reference sequence). Trimming took 0 bases from V and 4 from J; bases not matched to a gene: 9. This CDR3 has 17 residues. The CDR3 coding sequence is TGTGCCACCAGCAGAGATACTGTGACAGGGGGATCCTATGGCTACACCTTC. It is translated as CATSRDTVTGGSYGYTF.

This clonotype has more than one count but fewer than ten. V and J are TRBV30 and TRBJ2-1; no firm D call. V gave up 1 base and J gave up 4 bases, with 5 bases separating them. Germline-derived CDR1 and CDR2 are GTSNPN and SVGIG (reference sequence). The CDR3 contains 12 residues. The CDR3 here is CAWSGRYNEQFF. CDR3 DNA: TGTGCCTGGAGTGGAAGGTACAATGAGCAGTTCTTC.

The CDR3 DNA sequence: TGTGCCAGCAGTAGGGCCTTACATAGCAATCAGCCCCAGCATTTT. Protein sequence: CASSRALHSNQPQHF. The chain employs TRBV2 and TRBJ1-5; the D is unclear. V lost 5 bases and J lost 0, with 11 bases in between. The CDR3 length is 15 residues. Germline CDR1 SNHLY, CDR2 FYNNEI.

This rearrangement joins TRBV29-1 to TRBJ1-2; 7 positions agree with TRBD1. The CDR3 is made up of 12 amino acids. Germline V gene sequence: CDR1 SQVTM, CDR2 ANQGSEA. V was pared by 5 bases and J by 8 bases, with 8 bases of the junction left unmatched. As DNA, the CDR3 is TGCAGCGTTCCTACAGGGGCCCAAGGCTACACCTTC. Its translation is CSVPTGAQGYTF.

The chain uses TRBV7-9 and TRBJ2-4, with 7 bases aligning to TRBD1. V was pared by 7 bases and J by 3 bases, with 9 bases of the junction left unmatched. CDR3 size: 15 residues. Germline V gene sequence: CDR1 SEHNR, CDR2 FQNEAQ (reference sequence). The DNA of the CDR3 is TGTGCCAGCACCCCCGGAAGGGACAGCAAAAACATTCAGTACTTC. Translating gives CASTPGRDSKNIQYF.

V gene TRBV25-1 combines with J gene TRBJ1-1; D perhaps matches TRBD1 (6 bases). CDR1 is MGHDK, CDR2 SYGVNS, per germline. CDR3 length equals 14 residues. Trimming left V 2 bases short and J 4 bases short, with 11 bases between. The CDR3 is CASSERGSTTEAFF. CDR3 nucleotides: TGTGCCAGCAGTGAAAGGGGGTCGACCACTGAAGCTTTCTTT.

This clonotype was found once. The rearrangement uses TRBV12-5 and TRBJ2-7; D remains ambiguous. The length of the CDR3 is 12 residues. Trimming removed 2 bases from V and 3 bases from J, with 5 bases in between. Germline CDR1 and CDR2: LGHNT and FRNRAP. The CDR3 loop is CASGLMVYEQYF. The CDR3 DNA is TGTGCTAGTGGTTTGATGGTCTACGAGCAGTACTTC.

The V call is TRBV6-2 or TRBV6-3, the J call TRBJ2-1; 9 bases match TRBD1. CDR1 and CDR2 from the germline V gene are MNHEY and SVGEGT. The CDR3 is 16 amino acids. After removal of 0 bases from V and 1 base from J, the junction contained 1 base not matched to a gene. The CDR3 loop reads CASSYSGTGSYNEQFF. The CDR3, as DNA: TGTGCCAGCAGTTACTCCGGGACAGGGTCCTACAATGAGCAGTTCTTC.

Of note for this clonotype: One junction end disagrees with the germline gene, perhaps due to a read error. This rearrangement joins TRBV6-2 or TRBV6-3 to TRBJ1-5; 7 nucleotides align to TRBD1. This CDR3 has 12 amino acids. In germline, CDR1 is MNHEY, CDR2 SVGEGT. The CDR3 nucleotides are TGTGCCAGCAGTGGAGGACAGGCCACGAGGAGGTTT. Its protein product is CASSGGQATRRF.

The chain is built from TRBV27 and TRBJ2-7, with 7 bases fitting TRBD2. The J segment lost 0 bases and the V segment lost 3 bases, leaving 2 bases of the junction unmatched. The V gene's germline CDR1 is MNHEY and CDR2 SMNVEV (reference sequence). The CDR3 extends over 14 amino acids. CDR3 protein: CASSFQRGSYEQYF. The DNA for the CDR3 is TGTGCCAGCAGTTTCCAGCGGGGCTCCTACGAGCAGTACTTC.

The chain combines TRBV29-1 with TRBJ1-2; D not certain. CDR1 and CDR2 from the germline V gene are SQVTM and ANQGSEA. The CDR3 is made up of 11 amino acids. Trimming took off 3 bases at V and 1 base at J, with 3 bases between the two ends. CDR3 nucleotides: TGCAGCGTTGAGGGTAACTATGGCTACACCTTC. This translates into CSVEGNYGYTF.

The V gene is TRBV7-9, the J gene TRBJ1-4, with TRBD1 matching 7 bases. J gave up 8 bases and V 4 bases, and 1 base lay outside the gene matches. Germline CDR1 and CDR2: SEHNR and FQNEAQ (reference sequence). The CDR3 totals 12 residues. The DNA of the CDR3 is TGTGCCAGCAGCTCGGACAGGGAAAAACTGTTTTTT. It yields the protein CASSSDREKLFF.

The V call is TRBV29-1, the J call TRBJ1-5; D not resolved. CDR3 length: 12 residues. Germline lookup yields CDR1 SQVTM and CDR2 ANQGSEA. Trimming removed 4 bases from V and 3 bases from J, with 7 bases in between. The chain's CDR3 is CSVVTDNQPQHF. The CDR3 DNA is TGCAGCGTTGTGACGGACAATCAGCCCCAGCATTTT.

The chain links TRBV3-1 to TRBJ1-1; D is unresolved. Trimming took off 0 bases at V and 2 bases at J, with 16 bases between the two ends. The germline V gene has CDR1 LGHDT and CDR2 YNNKEL (reference sequence). This CDR3 contains 17 residues. CDR3 loop: CASSQDYRAVRNTEAFF. The CDR3 DNA is TGTGCCAGCAGCCAAGATTATAGGGCAGTGAGAAACACTGAAGCTTTCTTT.

The chain joins TRBV7-8 to TRBJ2-1; D gene uncertain. Deletions cut 2 bases from V and 1 base from J, with 9 bases between. The CDR3 totals 15 residues. Germline CDR1 and CDR2: SGHVS and FQNEAQ. Written as DNA, the CDR3 is TGTGCCAGCAGCTTAAAACCGAGTTCCTACAATGAGCAGTTCTTC. It specifies CASSLKPSSYNEQFF.

CDR3 region: CASTRTLPITGELFF. CDR3 sequence (DNA): TGTGCCAGCACCAGGACCCTCCCCATCACCGGGGAGCTGTTTTTT. This chain connects TRBV9 to TRBJ2-2; D gene uncertain. V lost 6 bases to trimming and J lost 4 bases, with 16 bases between them. The CDR3 sequence is 15 residues long. CDR1 and CDR2 (germline): SGDLS, YYNGEE.

This chain joins TRBV5-1 and TRBJ2-7, with D tentatively TRBD1 or TRBD2 (5 bases each). The V end was cut by 2 bases, the J end by 3 bases, with 15 bases between. Germline-derived CDR1 and CDR2 are SGHRS and YFSETQ. The length of the CDR3 is 15 residues. CDR3 bases: TGCGCCAGCAGCTTAGAGTGGGGGAGAAGCTACGAGCAGTACTTC. Residues: CASSLEWGRSYEQYF.

V and J are TRBV27 and TRBJ1-1; perhaps TRBD1 as D (5 bases). The CDR3 length is 11 residues. V was cut by 7 bases and J by 8 bases, with 11 bases left in between. Germline CDR1 and CDR2: MNHEY and SMNVEV (reference sequence). The CDR3 loop is CASTEGREAFF. CDR3 nucleotides: TGTGCCAGCACCGAGGGGCGCGAAGCTTTCTTT.